This entry concerns a single TCR beta chain. This entry belongs to a study of blood T cells in healthy people across ages. J lost 5 bases, V lost 6 bases, and 12 bases had no gene match. The CDR3 contains 15 residues. Germline loops: CDR1 DFQATT, CDR2 SNEGSKA (reference sequence). A second PCR of 7 to 11 cycles used a sample-barcoded 5' primer and a J-beta primer mix. TCRdb redid the calling of the 5' RACE reads with MiXCR, one entry per CDR3 protein. The data contain approximately 1.5 million distinct CDR3 sequences, roughly 32% of them seen just once; the ten biggest clones take up around 11%. The source material was blood. This receptor was taken from a woman aged 25 to 45 in good health. The J gene is TRBJ2-1, the V gene TRBV20-1; the match to TRBD2 covers 8 bases. CDR3 DNA: TGCAGTGCCCATGATGCACTAGCGGCCGACAATGAGCAGTTCTTC. It encodes CSAHDALAADNEQFF.